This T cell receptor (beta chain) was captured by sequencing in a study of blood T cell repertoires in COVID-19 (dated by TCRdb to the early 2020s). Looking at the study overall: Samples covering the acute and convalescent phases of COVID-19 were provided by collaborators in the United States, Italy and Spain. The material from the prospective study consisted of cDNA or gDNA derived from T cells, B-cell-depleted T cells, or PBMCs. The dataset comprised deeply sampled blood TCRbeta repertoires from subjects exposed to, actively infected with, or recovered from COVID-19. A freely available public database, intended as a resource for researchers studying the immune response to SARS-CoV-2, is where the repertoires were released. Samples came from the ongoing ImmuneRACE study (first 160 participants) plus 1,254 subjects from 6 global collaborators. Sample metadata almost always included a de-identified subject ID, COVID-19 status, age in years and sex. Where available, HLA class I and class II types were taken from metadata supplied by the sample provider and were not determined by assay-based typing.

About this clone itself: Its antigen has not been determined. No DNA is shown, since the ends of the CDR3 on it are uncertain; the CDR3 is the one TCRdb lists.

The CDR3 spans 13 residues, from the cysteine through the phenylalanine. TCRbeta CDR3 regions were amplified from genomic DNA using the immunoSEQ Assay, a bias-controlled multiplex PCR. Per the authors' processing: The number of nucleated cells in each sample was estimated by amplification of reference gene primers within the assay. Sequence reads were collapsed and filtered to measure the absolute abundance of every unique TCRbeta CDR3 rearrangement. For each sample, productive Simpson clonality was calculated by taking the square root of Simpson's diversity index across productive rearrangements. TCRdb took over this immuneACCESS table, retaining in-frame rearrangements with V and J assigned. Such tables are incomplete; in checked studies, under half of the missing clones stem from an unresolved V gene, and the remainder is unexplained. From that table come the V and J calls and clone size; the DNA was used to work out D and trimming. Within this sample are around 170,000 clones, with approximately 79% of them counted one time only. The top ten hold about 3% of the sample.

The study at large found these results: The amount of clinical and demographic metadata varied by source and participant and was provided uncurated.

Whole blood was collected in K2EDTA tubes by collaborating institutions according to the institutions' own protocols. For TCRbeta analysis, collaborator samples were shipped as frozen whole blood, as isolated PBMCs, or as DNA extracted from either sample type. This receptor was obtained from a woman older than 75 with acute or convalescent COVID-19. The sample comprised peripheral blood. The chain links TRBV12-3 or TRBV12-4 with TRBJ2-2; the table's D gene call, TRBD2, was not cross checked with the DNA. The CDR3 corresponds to CASSTSNTGELFF.